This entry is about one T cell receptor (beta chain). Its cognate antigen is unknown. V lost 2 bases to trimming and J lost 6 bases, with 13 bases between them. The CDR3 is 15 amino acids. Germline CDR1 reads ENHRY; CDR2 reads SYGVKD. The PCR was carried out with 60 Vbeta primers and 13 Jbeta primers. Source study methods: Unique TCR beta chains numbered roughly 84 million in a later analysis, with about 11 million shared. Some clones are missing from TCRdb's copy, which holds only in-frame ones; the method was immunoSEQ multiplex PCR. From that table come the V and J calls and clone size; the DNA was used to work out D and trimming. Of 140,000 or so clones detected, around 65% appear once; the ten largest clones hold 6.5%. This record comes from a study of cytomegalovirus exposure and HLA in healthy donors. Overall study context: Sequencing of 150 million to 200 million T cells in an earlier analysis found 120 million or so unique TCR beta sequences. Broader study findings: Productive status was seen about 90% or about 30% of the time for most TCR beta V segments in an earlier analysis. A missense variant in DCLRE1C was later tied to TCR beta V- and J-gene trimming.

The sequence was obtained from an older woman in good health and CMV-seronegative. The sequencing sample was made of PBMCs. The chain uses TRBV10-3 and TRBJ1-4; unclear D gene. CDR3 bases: TGTGCCATCAGTGAGGGAGGGAACGGGGATGAAAAACTGTTTTTT. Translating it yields CAISEGGNGDEKLFF.